The subject of this entry is one T cell receptor beta chain. What it binds is not known. The source of the sample is a study of cytomegalovirus exposure and HLA in healthy donors. Notes on the study in general: TCR clusters originating in the first cohort tended to co-occur in the 100 to 150 validation repertoires, according to a later analysis. Both high specificity and high sensitivity reportedly marked the classifier's diagnosis of cytomegalovirus status. The study put some 150 TCR beta chains on its list as cytomegalovirus-associated. For most TCR sequences rarity was the rule, although some public TCRs occurred in many donors.

This CDR3 has 16 residues. CDR1 is SGHNT, CDR2 YYREEE, per germline (reference sequence). V was cut by 1 base and J by 0 bases, with 10 bases left in between. Data came from immunoSEQ multiplex PCR; TCRdb stores just in-frame clones and leaves some out. This table has about 78,000 clones, about 96% appearing once. The specimen was PBMCs. The rearrangement joins TRBV5-4 to TRBJ2-2; D is unresolved. The source of this sequence is a man aged 18 to 29 in good health and CMV-seropositive. The CDR3 spells CASSLNWASNTGELFF. In DNA form, the CDR3 reads TGTGCCAGCAGCTTGAACTGGGCATCGAACACCGGGGAGCTGTTTTTT.